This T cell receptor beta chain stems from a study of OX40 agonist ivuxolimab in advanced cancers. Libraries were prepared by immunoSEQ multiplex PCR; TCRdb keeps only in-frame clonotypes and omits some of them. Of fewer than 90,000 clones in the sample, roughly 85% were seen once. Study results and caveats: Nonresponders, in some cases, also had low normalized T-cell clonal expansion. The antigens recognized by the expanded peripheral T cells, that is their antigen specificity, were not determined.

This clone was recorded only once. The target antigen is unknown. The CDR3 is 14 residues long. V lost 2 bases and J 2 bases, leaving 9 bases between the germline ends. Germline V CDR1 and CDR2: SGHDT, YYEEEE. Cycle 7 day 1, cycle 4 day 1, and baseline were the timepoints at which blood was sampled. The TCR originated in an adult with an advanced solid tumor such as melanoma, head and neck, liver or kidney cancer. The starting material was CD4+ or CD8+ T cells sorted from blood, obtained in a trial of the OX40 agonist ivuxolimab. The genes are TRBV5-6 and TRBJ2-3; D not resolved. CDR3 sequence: CASSLPASTDTQYF. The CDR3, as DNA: TGTGCCAGCAGCTTACCGGCCTCCACAGATACGCAGTATTTT.